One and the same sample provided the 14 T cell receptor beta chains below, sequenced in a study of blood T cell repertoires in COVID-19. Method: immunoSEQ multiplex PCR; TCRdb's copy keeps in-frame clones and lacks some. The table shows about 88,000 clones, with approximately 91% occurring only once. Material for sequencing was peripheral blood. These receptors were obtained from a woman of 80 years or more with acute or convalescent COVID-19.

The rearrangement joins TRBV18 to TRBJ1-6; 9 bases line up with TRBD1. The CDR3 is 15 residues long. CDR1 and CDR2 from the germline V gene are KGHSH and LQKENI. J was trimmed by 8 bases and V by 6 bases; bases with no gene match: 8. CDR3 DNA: TGTGCCAGCTCGCCGGACGGGACAGGGCATTCACCCCTCCACTTT. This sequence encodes CASSPDGTGHSPLHF.

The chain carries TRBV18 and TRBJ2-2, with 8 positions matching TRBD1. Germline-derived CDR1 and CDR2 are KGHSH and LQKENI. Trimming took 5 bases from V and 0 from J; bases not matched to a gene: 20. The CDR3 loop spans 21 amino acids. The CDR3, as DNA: TGTGCCAGCTCATCCCGGCCTCTGGACAGGGAGATGTTCGCGAACACCGGGGAGCTGTTTTTT. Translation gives CASSSRPLDREMFANTGELFF.

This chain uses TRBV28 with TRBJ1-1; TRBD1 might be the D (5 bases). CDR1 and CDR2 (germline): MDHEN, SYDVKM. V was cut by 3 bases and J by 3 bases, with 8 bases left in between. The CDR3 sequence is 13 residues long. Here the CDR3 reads CASSFAGHTEAFF. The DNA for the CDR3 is TGTGCCAGCAGTTTTGCAGGGCACACTGAAGCTTTCTTT.

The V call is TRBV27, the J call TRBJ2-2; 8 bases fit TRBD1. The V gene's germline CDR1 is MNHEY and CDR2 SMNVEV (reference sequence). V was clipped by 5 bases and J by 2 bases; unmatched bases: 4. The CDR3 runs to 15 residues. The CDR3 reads CASSLRGRNTGELFF. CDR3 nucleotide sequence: TGTGCCAGCAGTCTCAGGGGGCGCAACACCGGGGAGCTGTTTTTT.

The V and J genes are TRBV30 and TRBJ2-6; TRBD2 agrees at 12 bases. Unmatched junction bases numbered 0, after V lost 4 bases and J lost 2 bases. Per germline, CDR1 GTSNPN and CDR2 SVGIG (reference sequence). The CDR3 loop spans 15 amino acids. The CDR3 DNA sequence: TGTGCCTGGACTAGCGGGGGGGCTGGGGCCAACGTCCTGACTTTC. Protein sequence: CAWTSGGAGANVLTF.

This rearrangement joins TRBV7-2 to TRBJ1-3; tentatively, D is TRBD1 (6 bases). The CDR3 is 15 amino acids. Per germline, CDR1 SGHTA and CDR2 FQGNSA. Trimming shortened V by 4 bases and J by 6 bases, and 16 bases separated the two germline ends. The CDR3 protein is CASSSLGGPENTIYF. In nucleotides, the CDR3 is TGTGCCAGCAGCTCCTTGGGGGGGCCCGAAAACACCATATATTTT.

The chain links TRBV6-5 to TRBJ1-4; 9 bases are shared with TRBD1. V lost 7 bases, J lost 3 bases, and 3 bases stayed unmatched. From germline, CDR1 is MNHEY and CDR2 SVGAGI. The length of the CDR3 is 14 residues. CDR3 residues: CASNNRGPNEKLFF. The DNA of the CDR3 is TGTGCCAGCAATAACAGGGGGCCTAATGAAAAACTGTTTTTT.

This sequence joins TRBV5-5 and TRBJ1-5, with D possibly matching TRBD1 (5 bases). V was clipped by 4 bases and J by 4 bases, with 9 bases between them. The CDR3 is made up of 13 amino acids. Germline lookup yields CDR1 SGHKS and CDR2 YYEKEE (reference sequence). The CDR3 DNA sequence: TGTGCCAGCAGCCTGGGGCCTAATCAGCCCCAGCATTTT. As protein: CASSLGPNQPQHF.

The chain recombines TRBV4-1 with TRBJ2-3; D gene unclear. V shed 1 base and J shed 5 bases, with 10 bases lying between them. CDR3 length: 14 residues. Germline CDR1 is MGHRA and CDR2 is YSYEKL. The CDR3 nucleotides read TGCGCCAGCAGCCAAGTCAGGCTTGTAGATACGCAGTATTTT. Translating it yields CASSQVRLVDTQYF.

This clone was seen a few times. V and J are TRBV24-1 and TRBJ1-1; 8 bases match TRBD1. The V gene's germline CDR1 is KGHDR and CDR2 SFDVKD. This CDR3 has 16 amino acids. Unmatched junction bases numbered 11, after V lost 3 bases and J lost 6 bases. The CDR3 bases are TGTGCCACCAGTGATCCGCAGGGGGCGCAACTTGCTGAAGCTTTCTTT. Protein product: CATSDPQGAQLAEAFF.

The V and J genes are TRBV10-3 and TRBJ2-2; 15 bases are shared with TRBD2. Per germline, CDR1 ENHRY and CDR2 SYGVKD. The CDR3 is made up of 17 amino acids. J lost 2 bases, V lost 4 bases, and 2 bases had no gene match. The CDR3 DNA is TGTGCCATCAGTGGGACTAGCGGGAGGGCCAACACCGGGGAGCTGTTTTTT. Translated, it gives CAISGTSGRANTGELFF.

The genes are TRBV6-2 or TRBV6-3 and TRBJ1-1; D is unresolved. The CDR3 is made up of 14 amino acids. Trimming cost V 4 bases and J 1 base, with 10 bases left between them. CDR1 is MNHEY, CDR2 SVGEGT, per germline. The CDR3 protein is CASSSQLQNTEAFF. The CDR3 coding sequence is TGTGCCAGCAGTTCACAATTACAGAACACTGAAGCTTTCTTT.

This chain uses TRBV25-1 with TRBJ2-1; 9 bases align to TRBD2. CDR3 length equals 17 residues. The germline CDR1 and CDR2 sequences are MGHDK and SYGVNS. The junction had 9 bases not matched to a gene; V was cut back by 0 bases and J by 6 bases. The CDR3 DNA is TGTGCCAGCAGTGAATATGGAGGACTAGCGAATATCAATGAGCAGTTCTTC. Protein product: CASSEYGGLANINEQFF.

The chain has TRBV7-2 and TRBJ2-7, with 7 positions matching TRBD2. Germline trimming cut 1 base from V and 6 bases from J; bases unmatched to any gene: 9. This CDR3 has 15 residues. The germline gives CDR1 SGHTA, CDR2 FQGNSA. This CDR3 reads CASSLVYRGDGEQYF. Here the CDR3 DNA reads TGTGCCAGCAGCTTAGTGTATCGGGGGGACGGCGAGCAGTACTTC.